This entry features one T cell receptor beta chain sequence. Distinct nucleotide sequences in the sample also encode this CDR3. This table comes from immunoSEQ multiplex PCR, and its TCRdb copy is limited to in-frame clones, with some not included. Among more than 110,000 clones listed, 88% were seen once. Germline CDR1 is LNHDA and CDR2 is SQIVND (reference sequence). The CDR3 consists of 15 residues. V was clipped by 4 bases and J by 1 base; unmatched bases: 6. This record belongs to a study of T cell responses to AZD1222 COVID-19 vaccine. This clonotype was obtained from an adult who received the AZD1222 COVID-19 vaccine. The chain is built from TRBV19 and TRBJ2-5, with TRBD2 matching over 7 bases. Sequencing was performed on peripheral blood, taken 28 days after the second AZD1222 dose. The CDR3 coding sequence is TGTGCCAGTAGTAGGGGGGGGGATCCCCAAGAGACCCAGTACTTC. It encodes CASSRGGDPQETQYF.